These 10 T cell receptor beta chains came from one sample sequenced in a study of blood T cell repertoires in COVID-19. Profiling relied on immunoSEQ multiplex PCR, and the TCRdb table lists in-frame clones only, not all of them. The sample carries about 140,000 clones, under 90% recorded once. The sequencing sample was made of peripheral blood. The receptors originated from a human donor in a cohort sampled during active COVID-19.

Regarding this clone: The same CDR3 arises from other DNA sequences in this sample as well. The genes are TRBV10-3 and TRBJ2-2; 8 bases fit TRBD1. This CDR3 comprises 15 residues. Germline V gene lookup returns CDR1 ENHRY and CDR2 SYGVKD. The trim removed 5 bases at V and 1 base at J, leaving 3 bases unmatched. CDR3 amino acids: CAISRQGMNTGELFF. CDR3 nucleotide sequence: TGTGCCATCAGTCGACAGGGGATGAACACCGGGGAGCTGTTTTTT.

The chain is built from TRBV6-5 and TRBJ2-7, with D tentatively TRBD2 (6 bases). This CDR3 is built from 15 residues. V lost 6 bases and J 3 bases, leaving 18 bases between the germline ends. Germline CDR1 is MNHEY and CDR2 is SVGAGI. CDR3 DNA: TGTGCCAGCAGGGTGTCCCCGGGAGAAGTCTACGAGCAGTACTTC. This sequence encodes CASRVSPGEVYEQYF.

This rearrangement joins TRBV12-3 or TRBV12-4 to TRBJ2-3; D gene uncertain. V lost 5 bases and J 4 bases, leaving 7 bases between the germline ends. The CDR3 consists of 12 residues. CDR3 region: CASSPLPDTQYF. CDR3 nucleotide sequence: TGTGCCAGCAGTCCCCTTCCAGATACGCAGTATTTT.

The rearrangement joins TRBV4-1 to TRBJ2-7, with TRBD1 identical over 9 bases. This CDR3 has 15 amino acids. Per germline, CDR1 MGHRA and CDR2 YSYEKL. V gave up 1 base and J gave up 5 bases; unmatched junction bases: 6. DNA for the CDR3: TGCGCCAGCAGCCAAGCTACAGGGGGCAAGAACGAGCAGTACTTC. Translation: CASSQATGGKNEQYF.

The CDR3 region has the DNA TGTGCCAGCAGCTTAGCCTGGACTAGCGGGAGCGAGCAGTACTTC. Translated, it gives CASSLAWTSGSEQYF. The rearrangement uses TRBV7-9 and TRBJ2-7; 13 bases line up with TRBD2. V trimming: 0 bases; J trimming: 6 bases; junction bases outside the gene matches: 2. Germline V lookup: CDR1 SEHNR, CDR2 FQNEAQ (reference sequence). The CDR3 is 15 amino acids.

This clone was counted a single time. The chain employs TRBV19 and TRBJ2-2; 9 bases line up with TRBD1. The CDR3 spans 15 residues. The germline gives CDR1 LNHDA, CDR2 SQIVND (reference sequence). After removal of 5 bases from V and 4 bases from J, the junction contained 5 bases not matched to a gene. The CDR3 spells CASSPRDRVTGELFF. CDR3 coding DNA: TGTGCCAGTAGTCCTCGGGACAGGGTCACCGGGGAGCTGTTTTTT.

This chain uses TRBV7-8 with TRBJ2-1; maybe TRBD1 (5 bases). CDR1 SGHVS and CDR2 FQNEAQ come from the germline V gene. Trimming took off 5 bases at V and 0 bases at J, with 14 bases between the two ends. There are 16 residues in the CDR3. The CDR3 nucleotides are TGTGCCAGCAGCCTCCGACAGAGATACTCCTACAATGAGCAGTTCTTC. Its protein is CASSLRQRYSYNEQFF.

V is TRBV28 and J is TRBJ1-5, with a weak D call TRBD1 (5 bases). Germline loops: CDR1 MDHEN, CDR2 SYDVKM. V shed 4 bases and J shed 7 bases, with 14 bases lying between them. CDR3 size: 14 residues. In DNA form, the CDR3 reads TGTGCCAGCAGTTGGGGGAGGGCTCTGCAGCCCCAGCATTTT. This sequence encodes CASSWGRALQPQHF.

This clone was counted a single time. The chain recombines TRBV24-1 with TRBJ2-3, with 7 bases fitting TRBD1. V was clipped by 3 bases and J by 2 bases; unmatched bases: 7. The CDR3 sequence is 16 residues long. Per the germline V gene, CDR1 is KGHDR and CDR2 is SFDVKD. CDR3 in DNA: TGTGCCACCAGTGATCCCGGGACAGCGTCCACAGATACGCAGTATTTT. Protein sequence: CATSDPGTASTDTQYF.

The J gene is TRBJ2-5, the V gene TRBV9, with D perhaps TRBD2 (6 bases). Per germline, CDR1 SGDLS and CDR2 YYNGEE. This CDR3 is 17 amino acids long. Trimming left V 0 bases short and J 3 bases short, with 18 bases between. The chain's CDR3 is CASSVGASGSSEETQYF. In DNA, the CDR3 is TGTGCCAGCAGCGTAGGTGCCAGCGGGTCCTCCGAAGAGACCCAGTACTTC.